A selection of T cell receptor beta chains follows, all from one sample in a study of cytomegalovirus exposure and HLA in healthy donors. Measured with immunoSEQ multiplex PCR; TCRdb has only the in-frame clones, and not every one. This table holds 100,000 to 120,000 clones, just under 80% found once. Specimen: PBMCs. The receptors here all came from a man aged 25 to 45 in good health and CMV-seronegative. The CDR3 runs from the conserved cysteine through the conserved F or W. Clone size is given for some rows only: seen once, a few or many times, or a class if the clone is expanded.

J | length | size | V | CDR3
TRBJ1-2 | 13 | NA | TRBV5-6 | CASSLITDYGYTF
TRBJ1-5 | 13 | NA | TRBV7-2 | CASSRSSNQPQHF
TRBJ2-7 | 16 | NA | TRBV28 | CASTQSPGGVSYEQYF
TRBJ2-3 | 14 | NA | TRBV9 | CASSVDGNTDTQYF
TRBJ2-7 | 14 | NA | TRBV29-1 | CSGILAGDLYEQYF
TRBJ2-5 | 14 | few | TRBV9 | CASSPQMYQETQYF
TRBJ1-4 | 12 | few | TRBV6-1 | CASSRTGEKLFF
TRBJ2-3 | 18 | NA | TRBV4-2 | CASSQVSGGSTSTDTQYF
TRBJ2-7 | 13 | NA | TRBV7-9 | CASTLDTPYEQYF
TRBJ2-5 | 17 | NA | TRBV7-2 | CASSLSVSGGVSKTQYF
TRBJ2-7 | 15 | NA | TRBV7-9 | CASSNQGQGGDEQYF
TRBJ2-7 | 14 | NA | TRBV27 | CASSFRDRFYEQYF
TRBJ1-1 | 15 | few | TRBV11-2 | CASSLDRVRDTEAFF
TRBJ1-4 | 15 | NA | TRBV9 | CASSGQTGMGEKLFF
TRBJ1-2 | 13 | NA | TRBV19 | CASMRDGLYGYTF
NA | 13 | NA | TRBV29-1 | CSVSEGQPYEQYF
TRBJ2-3 | 15 | NA | TRBV19 | CASSLTGVSTDTQYF
TRBJ2-7 | 13 | NA | TRBV10-3 | CAIGPGQGTEQYF
TRBJ2-3 | 16 | NA | TRBV5-6 | CASTIGWGLGEDTQYF
TRBJ2-2 | 14 | NA | TRBV2 | CASSRVYNTGELFF
TRBJ1-2 | 14 | NA | TRBV13 | CASSSGQDNYGYTF
TRBJ1-2 | 11 | few | TRBV29-1 | CSVWDSSNWTF
TRBJ1-6 | 13 | few | TRBV25-1 | CASRQGASSPLHF
TRBJ2-1 | 14 | NA | TRBV18 | CASSSRQGNNEQFF
TRBJ1-5 | 14 | NA | TRBV5-6 | CASSLTGRNQPQHF
TRBJ2-1 | 14 | NA | TRBV6-5 | CASSWDRGLNEQFF
TRBJ2-2 | 16 | NA | TRBV6-4 | CASSEVAGANTGELFF
TRBJ2-6 | 17 | NA | TRBV25-1 | CASIMGGSPSGANVLTF
TRBJ2-3 | 16 | few | TRBV7-7 | CASSLGAGLSTDTQYF
NA | 14 | once | TRBV30 | CAWSVRGVSYEQYF
TRBJ1-1 | 13 | NA | TRBV19 | CASSITGRTEAFF
TRBJ2-7 | 15 | NA | TRBV4-1 | CASSQDRDRPYEQYF
TRBJ2-3 | 16 | NA | TRBV19 | CASSYLAGGLVDTQYF
TRBJ2-7 | 16 | NA | TRBV4-3 | CASSQDKSPGFHEQYF
TRBJ2-4 | 16 | NA | TRBV19 | CASSFLLALAKNIQYF
TRBJ2-2 | 17 | NA | TRBV25-1 | CASSEGGLAGRTGELFF
TRBJ2-5 | 15 | NA | TRBV9 | CASSRLAGGRETQYF
TRBJ2-3 | 12 | NA | TRBV30 | CAWSERQDTQYF
TRBJ2-5 | 14 | NA | TRBV7-9 | CATRLAGGGETQYF
TRBJ1-1 | 16 | NA | TRBV5-4 | CASSLDQGRGNTEAFF